This TCR beta chain was identified during a study of blood T cell repertoires in COVID-19. On the study more broadly: The United States, Italy and Spain supplied acute and convalescent COVID-19 samples. The analysed material was cDNA or gDNA that came from T cells, B-cell-depleted T cells, or PBMCs.

Per the original data handling: Counts of nucleated cells, estimated from reference gene primer amplification, were obtained. Sequencing used immunoSEQ multiplex PCR; TCRdb keeps in-frame clones, though not all of them. V, J and clone size reflect that table, while D and trimming were determined from the DNA. Here the sample spans about 110,000 clones, approximately 85% being singletons. This CDR3 region has 16 residues. V was shortened by 1 base and J by 5 bases, with 14 bases between the two germline ends. Germline V gives CDR1 SGHTA, CDR2 FQGTGA. Sequencing was done on a sample of peripheral blood. The chain carries TRBV7-3 and TRBJ2-2, with D possibly TRBD2 on 5 matching bases. The receptor comes from a human donor in a cohort sampled during active COVID-19. This chain's CDR3 is CASSLKSGRTTGELFF. DNA of the CDR3: TGTGCCAGCAGCTTAAAGAGCGGACGAACTACCGGGGAGCTGTTTTTT.